Following are 19 T cell receptor beta chains from one sample sequenced in a study of CD8+CD57+ T cells in acquired aplastic anemia. Using genomic DNA as the template, TCR beta VDJ and CDR3 profiling was carried out. TCRdb processed the reads anew with MiXCR; each CDR3 protein has one entry. The table records more than 150,000 distinct CDR3 sequences, approximately 49% of them present only once. Sequencing was carried out using sorted CD4+, CD8+, or CD8+CD57+ T cells (not recorded which) from PBMCs. These receptors all come from a human donor in good health.

This clonotype was recorded at least ten times. The V call is TRBV7-2, the J call TRBJ2-3; D is ambiguous. This CDR3 is 17 amino acids long. Trimming removed 0 bases at V and 0 bases at J, with 13 bases between. Germline CDR1 SGHTA, CDR2 FQGNSA. This CDR3 reads CASSLALRDTSTDTQYF. The CDR3 DNA reads as TGTGCCAGCAGCTTAGCCTTGCGAGATACTAGCACAGATACGCAGTATTTT.

This clonotype was observed many times. The J gene is TRBJ2-5, the V gene TRBV24-1; the match to TRBD1 covers 11 bases. Per the germline V gene, CDR1 is KGHDR and CDR2 is SFDVKD. The CDR3 spans 16 residues. Losses at the gene ends were 0 bases for V and 4 bases for J; bases not matched to a gene: 3. The CDR3 nucleotides read TGTGCCACCAGTGATTTGGGACAGGGGGCGAGAGAGACCCAGTACTTC. It yields the protein CATSDLGQGARETQYF.

The J gene is TRBJ2-3, the V gene TRBV7-2, with no clear D. Trimming removed 1 base at V and 5 bases at J, with 10 bases between. The CDR3 totals 14 residues. CDR1 is SGHTA and CDR2 is FQGNSA in the germline V gene. CDR3 nucleotides: TGTGCCAGCAGCTTAGGGGTCTCAGGAGATACGCAGTATTTT. It is translated as CASSLGVSGDTQYF.

The chain carries TRBV10-2 and TRBJ1-1; D call uncertain. Per the germline V gene, CDR1 is WSHSY and CDR2 is SAAADI. V lost 6 bases and J 4 bases, leaving 15 bases between the germline ends. The CDR3 sequence is 14 residues long. CDR3 protein: CASSLRHPSTEAFF. CDR3 DNA sequence: TGCGCCAGCAGCTTGCGACACCCGAGCACTGAAGCTTTCTTT.

This clonotype was counted ten times or more. V gene TRBV11-2 combines with J gene TRBJ2-7; 12 bases align to TRBD2. Germline V lookup: CDR1 SGHAT, CDR2 FQNNGV. Trimming cost V 5 bases and J 4 bases; bases outside gene matches: 15. The length of the CDR3 is 18 residues. CDR3 protein: CASSTQPSSGRALYEQYF. The DNA for the CDR3 is TGTGCCAGCAGCACCCAACCTTCTAGCGGGAGGGCCTTATACGAGCAGTACTTC.

V is TRBV19 and J is TRBJ2-2; 9 positions match TRBD1. With 5 bases clipped from V and 7 bases from J, the junction kept 11 bases outside the gene matches. The germline V gene has CDR1 LNHDA and CDR2 SQIVND (reference sequence). This CDR3 has 16 residues. The DNA of the CDR3 is TGTGCCAGTAGTCTGACCGGGACAGGGCCCCTCGGGGAGCTGTTTTTT. It codes for CASSLTGTGPLGELFF.

This clonotype was counted many times. The rearrangement links TRBV19 to TRBJ1-4, with unresolved D. V was cut by 6 bases and J by 8 bases, with 13 bases left in between. From germline, CDR1 is LNHDA and CDR2 SQIVND (reference sequence). This CDR3 spans 13 amino acids. The CDR3 sequence is CASSRTQNEKLFF. CDR3 nucleotides: TGTGCCAGTAGCCGCACACAGAACGAAAAACTGTTTTTT. Filled out from reference TRBV19 and TRBJ1-4, the complete variable domain reads DGGITQSPKYLFRKEGQNVTLSCEQNLNHDAMYWYRQDPGQGLRLIYYSQIVNDFQKGDIAEGYSVSREKKESFPLTVTSAQKNPTAFYLCASSRTQNEKLFFGSGTQLSVL.

V is TRBV7-2 and J is TRBJ2-5; TRBD2 is a possible D gene (5 bases). The CDR3 is 13 amino acids. V was shortened by 1 base and J by 5 bases, with 8 bases between the two germline ends. Per the germline V gene, CDR1 is SGHTA and CDR2 is FQGNSA. CDR3 sequence: CASSLEVAETQYF. CDR3 coding DNA: TGTGCCAGCAGCTTAGAAGTAGCGGAGACCCAGTACTTC.

This clonotype occurred many times. The chain is built from TRBV7-8 and TRBJ2-7, with 9 bases matching TRBD1. The CDR3 runs 16 residues. The V segment lost 3 bases and the J segment 2 bases; nucleotides outside the gene matches: 8. The germline CDR1 and CDR2 sequences are SGHVS and FQNEAQ. CDR3 region: CASSLAGTGTTYEQYF. In nucleotides, the CDR3 is TGTGCCAGCAGCTTGGCCGGGACAGGGACAACCTACGAGCAGTACTTC.

Only one count was recorded for this clonotype. The chain has TRBV2 and TRBJ2-5; TRBD2 aligns across 16 bases. CDR1 and CDR2 from the germline V gene are SNHLY and FYNNEI. This CDR3 region has 16 residues. The V and J ends lost 4 bases and 7 bases, in that order; junction bases with no gene match: 6. The CDR3 region is CASSGGTSGRAGTQYF. The CDR3 region has the DNA TGTGCCAGCAGTGGTGGGACTAGCGGGAGGGCCGGGACCCAGTACTTC.

V is TRBV25-1 and J is TRBJ2-1; TRBD2 matches at 9 bases. The CDR3 runs 15 residues. Germline CDR1 and CDR2: MGHDK and SYGVNS. The V and J ends lost 7 bases and 8 bases, in that order; junction bases with no gene match: 12. CDR3 coding DNA: TGTGCCAGCAAAAGTTTCGCGGGGGGGTCGGATGAGCAGTTCTTC. This gives the protein CASKSFAGGSDEQFF.

This clonotype showed up many times. The CDR3 DNA reads TGCAGTGCTAGAGATCCCGGACAGGGCGGAAACACCATATATTTT. Translated: CSARDPGQGGNTIYF. This chain joins TRBV20-1 and TRBJ1-3; the match to TRBD1 covers 8 bases. V shed 0 bases and J 4 bases; nucleotides not matched to a gene: 5. This CDR3 comprises 15 residues. CDR1 is DFQATT and CDR2 is SNEGSKA in the germline V gene (reference sequence).

The V call is TRBV19, the J call TRBJ1-5; D unclear. Between the trimmed V and J ends, which lost 8 bases and 10 bases, there was a span of 12 bases. The CDR3 runs to 11 residues. Germline V lookup: CDR1 LNHDA, CDR2 SQIVND (reference sequence). The CDR3: CASGSLQPQHF. The CDR3 coding sequence is TGTGCCAGTGGCAGCCTACAACCCCAGCATTTT.

In its sample, this clonotype was seen many times. The J gene is TRBJ2-3, the V gene TRBV13; D remains ambiguous. Germline V gene data show CDR1 as PRHDT and CDR2 as FYEKMQ (reference sequence). This CDR3 spans 13 amino acids. Trimming took 2 bases from V and 6 from J, leaving 9 bases between them. The CDR3: CASSLTTADTQYF. The CDR3 DNA sequence: TGTGCCAGCAGCTTAACTACAGCGGATACGCAGTATTTT.

The V call is TRBV28, the J call TRBJ2-3; unclear D gene. The CDR3 sequence is 13 residues long. The V gene's germline CDR1 is MDHEN and CDR2 SYDVKM. V lost 6 bases and J lost 4, with 11 bases in between. The CDR3 protein is CASRRRSADTQYF. Written as DNA, the CDR3 is TGTGCCAGCAGGAGACGTTCCGCAGATACGCAGTATTTT.

This clonotype occurred many times. The chain employs TRBV5-6 and TRBJ1-5; D unclear. Between the trimmed V and J ends, which lost 0 bases and 4 bases, there was a span of 5 bases. Per germline, CDR1 SGHDT and CDR2 YYEEEE. The CDR3 is made up of 13 amino acids. CDR3 sequence (DNA): TGTGCCAGCAGCTTGGGGGCGAATCAGCCCCAGCATTTT. As protein: CASSLGANQPQHF. Full variable domain (remainder filled in from reference TRBV5-6 and TRBJ1-5): DAGVTQSPTHLIKTRGQQVTLRCSPKSGHDTVSWYQQALGQGPQFIFQYYEEEERQRGNFPDRFSGHQFPNYSSELNVNALLLGDSALYLCASSLGANQPQHFGDGTRLSIL.

In its sample, this clonotype was seen once. This chain uses TRBV2 with TRBJ2-7; TRBD1 matches 8 bases. This CDR3 comprises 15 residues. Germline CDR1 SNHLY, CDR2 FYNNEI. V shed 5 bases and J 7 bases; nucleotides not matched to a gene: 13. The CDR3, as DNA: TGTGCCAGCAGTCTAACCGGTCAGGGGGCGCGTGAGCAGTACTTC. It is translated as CASSLTGQGAREQYF.

About this clonotype: The CDR3 ends on some other residue instead of the conserved phenylalanine or tryptophan, so this is likely a read error. V gene TRBV7-2 combines with J gene TRBJ1-5; possible D gene TRBD1, 5 bases. Trimming took off 5 bases at V and 6 bases at J, with 11 bases between the two ends. This CDR3 is built from 13 residues. Germline V gene sequence: CDR1 SGHTA, CDR2 FQGNSA. The CDR3 bases are TGTGCCAGCAGCCTGGGGGGTATTCAGCCCCAGCATCTT. This sequence encodes CASSLGGIQPQHL.

V and J are TRBV29-1 and TRBJ1-2; D may be TRBD1 (5 bases). V shed 4 bases and J shed 4 bases, with 13 bases lying between them. The CDR3 has 13 amino acids. Germline CDR1 is SQVTM and CDR2 is ANQGSEA. The CDR3 reads CSVVGGRGYGYTF. CDR3 nucleotides: TGCAGCGTTGTCGGCGGGAGGGGCTATGGCTACACCTTC.